This is a list of T cell receptor beta chains from one sample in a study of T cell changes during pregnancy in multiple sclerosis. Repertoires were generated with immunoSEQ multiplex PCR, while TCRdb's copy carries only in-frame clones and drops some. Of 43,000 or so clones listed, about 92% are singletons. The sequencing here drew on peripheral blood, taken in the third trimester of pregnancy. The receptor set was obtained from a female donor with multiple sclerosis, enrolled in a pregnancy study. Both conserved end residues are part of each CDR3. The D gene is left open where the match is weak. The size entry is marked missing in some rows and otherwise reads once, few, many or a size class.

TRBV28	NA	TRBJ2-5	TRBD1	CATLDRLQETQYF	TGTGCCACCCTGGACAGGTTACAAGAGACCCAGTACTTC
TRBV19	NA	TRBJ2-1	TRBD2	CASSITAGGTYNEQFF	TGTGCCAGTAGTATAACTGCGGGAGGAACCTACAATGAGCAGTTCTTC
TRBV30	once	TRBJ2-7	TRBD1	CAWSRQGGHSYEQYF	TGTGCCTGGAGCCGACAGGGGGGTCACTCCTACGAGCAGTACTTC
TRBV7-3	NA	TRBJ2-1	NA	CASSLGLQYEQFF	TGTGCCAGCAGCTTAGGACTTCAATATGAGCAGTTCTTC
TRBV19	few	TRBJ1-1	NA	CASLRWTEAFF	TGTGCCAGTCTCCGGTGGACTGAAGCTTTCTTT
TRBV5-4	NA	TRBJ2-3	NA	CASSLARGVRTDTQYF	TGTGCCAGCAGCTTGGCCAGGGGGGTGCGCACAGATACGCAGTATTTT
TRBV27	NA	TRBJ2-2	TRBD2	CASSWGGPNTGELFF	TGTGCCAGCAGTTGGGGGGGACCGAACACCGGGGAGCTGTTTTTT
TRBV7-8	NA	TRBJ2-5	NA	CASSLGVAGQNQETQYF	TGTGCCAGCAGCTTAGGGGTGGCGGGCCAAAACCAAGAGACCCAGTACTTC
TRBV4-3	NA	TRBJ1-3	TRBD1	CASSQDHGTGVNSGNTIYF	TGCGCCAGCAGCCAAGATCATGGGACAGGGGTCAACTCTGGAAACACCATATATTTT
TRBV18	NA	TRBJ1-3	NA	CASSPEAAGNTIYF	TGTGCCAGCTCACCAGAGGCAGCTGGAAACACCATATATTTT
TRBV6-5	once	TRBJ1-2	NA	CANRPGHPGSVYTF	TGTGCCAACAGACCCGGACACCCAGGGTCCGTCTACACCTTC
TRBV6-5	few	TRBJ1-1	NA	CASSYRGNTEAFF	TGTGCCAGCAGTTACAGGGGAAACACTGAAGCTTTCTTT
TRBV28	NA	TRBJ2-2	TRBD2	CASTAGGPIGHGELFF	TGTGCCAGCACAGCGGGAGGGCCCATCGGTCACGGGGAGCTGTTTTTT
TRBV4-2	NA	TRBJ1-4	NA	CASSLVTRENEKLFF	TGTGCCAGCAGCTTAGTTACCCGGGAAAATGAAAAACTGTTTTTT
TRBV7-9	NA	TRBJ2-7	NA	CASSQPGVSYEQYF	TGTGCCAGCAGCCAGCCAGGGGTCTCCTACGAGCAGTACTTC
TRBV7-9	NA	TRBJ1-1	NA	CASSLARGGDTEAFF	TGTGCCAGCAGCCTAGCTCGGGGAGGGGACACTGAAGCTTTCTTT
TRBV28	NA	TRBJ2-3	NA	CASSWGERVTDTQYF	TGTGCCAGCAGTTGGGGGGAGCGGGTCACAGATACGCAGTATTTT
TRBV4-1	NA	TRBJ1-4	NA	CASSQRTATNEKLFF	TGCGCCAGCAGCCAGCGGACAGCAACTAATGAAAAACTGTTTTTT
TRBV7-9	NA	TRBJ2-7	NA	CASSSSPTVTYEQYF	TGTGCCAGCAGCTCTTCACCGACAGTCACCTACGAGCAGTACTTC
TRBV28	NA	TRBJ1-1	NA	CASTDSIEVDTEAFF	TGTGCCAGCACCGATTCCATTGAGGTAGACACTGAAGCTTTCTTT
TRBV7-2	NA	TRBJ2-1	NA	CASSLDFTGYDEQFF	TGTGCCAGCAGCTTAGATTTTACAGGGTATGATGAGCAGTTCTTC
TRBV4-3	NA	TRBJ2-7	TRBD2	CASSRGGSYEQYF	TGCGCCAGCAGCCGCGGGGGCTCCTACGAGCAGTACTTC
TRBV29-1	once	TRBJ1-2	NA	CSAVTGTNYGYTF	TGCAGCGCCGTCACAGGGACTAACTATGGCTACACCTTC
TRBV27	NA	TRBJ2-3	TRBD2	CASSLTSSGRADTQYF	TGTGCCAGCAGTTTGACGAGTAGCGGGAGGGCCGATACGCAGTATTTT
TRBV27	NA	TRBJ2-1	TRBD2	CASNFLAGVKGEQFF	TGTGCCAGCAATTTTCTAGCGGGAGTTAAGGGTGAGCAGTTCTTC
TRBV7-2	NA	TRBJ2-3	TRBD2	CASSWGLAATDTQYF	TGTGCCAGCAGCTGGGGACTAGCGGCCACAGATACGCAGTATTTT
TRBV18	NA	TRBJ2-7	TRBD2	CASSETSGSRPYEQYF	TGTGCCAGCTCTGAGACTAGCGGGAGTCGGCCCTACGAGCAGTACTTC
TRBV6-1	NA	TRBJ1-2	TRBD1	CASSEGPQGAYGYTF	TGTGCCAGCAGTGAAGGGCCCCAGGGGGCGTATGGCTACACCTTC
TRBV27	NA	TRBJ2-1	TRBD2	CASSLAILAGGLFF	TGTGCCAGCAGTTTAGCGATTCTAGCGGGCGGTTTGTTCTTC
TRBV10-1	NA	TRBJ2-4	TRBD2	CASRFTSGKESEDIQYF	TGCGCCAGCAGATTTACTAGCGGGAAAGAGTCTGAGGACATTCAGTACTTC
TRBV4-1	NA	TRBJ2-7	NA	CASSPGPKGVDEQYF	TGCGCCAGCAGCCCGGGGCCTAAGGGGGTAGATGAGCAGTACTTC
TRBV7-9	NA	TRBJ1-2	NA	CASSLQGVGYTF	TGTGCCAGCAGCTTACAGGGCGTGGGCTACACCTTC
TRBV14	NA	TRBJ1-1	NA	CASSQPGMNTEAFF	TGTGCCAGCAGCCAACCGGGGATGAACACTGAAGCTTTCTTT
TRBV5-1	NA	TRBJ2-2	TRBD2	CASSLQRESSGELFF	TGCGCCAGCAGCTTGCAGCGGGAGTCTTCCGGGGAGCTGTTTTTT
TRBV29-1	NA	TRBJ2-1	TRBD2	CSVTLAGGPLEQFF	TGCAGCGTTACCCTGGCGGGAGGGCCACTTGAGCAGTTCTTC
TRBV7-2	NA	TRBJ2-3	NA	CASSHFREYPTDTQYF	TGTGCCAGCAGCCATTTCCGGGAATATCCCACAGATACGCAGTATTTT
TRBV2	NA	TRBJ1-2	NA	CASSIRGQFGYTF	TGTGCCAGCAGCATACGAGGGCAATTTGGCTACACCTTC
TRBV7-3	NA	TRBJ2-3	NA	CASSLIAADTQYF	TGTGCCAGCAGCTTAATAGCTGCAGATACGCAGTATTTT
TRBV9	NA	TRBJ2-1	NA	CASSVAGGEMVYEQFF	TGTGCCAGCAGCGTAGCTGGGGGCGAGATGGTTTATGAGCAGTTCTTC
TRBV5-4	once	TRBJ2-3	TRBD2	CASSYGTRTGDTQYF	TGTGCCAGCAGCTACGGGACTAGAACCGGTGATACGCAGTATTTT
TRBV6-5	NA	TRBJ2-1	NA	CASSYSKTKEFF	TGTGCCAGCAGTTACTCGAAGACTAAAGAGTTCTTC
TRBV5-4	NA	TRBJ2-1	TRBD2	CASSQIGLAGAYGGNEQFF	TGTGCCAGCAGCCAAATTGGACTAGCGGGAGCTTACGGAGGTAATGAGCAGTTCTTC
TRBV19	NA	TRBJ2-1	TRBD2	CASSPSGLQGNEQFF	TGTGCCAGTAGTCCCTCGGGACTACAAGGCAATGAGCAGTTCTTC
TRBV7-2	NA	TRBJ2-5	TRBD2	CASSLAGGAETQYF	TGTGCCAGCAGCTTAGCGGGAGGGGCAGAGACCCAGTACTTC
TRBV6-4	NA	TRBJ2-6	NA	CASSPDTSGANVLTF	TGTGCCAGCAGTCCCGACACCTCTGGGGCCAACGTCCTGACTTTC
TRBV15	NA	TRBJ2-1	NA	CATSSVGGLYNEQFF	TGTGCCACCAGCAGTGTAGGAGGGTTATACAATGAGCAGTTCTTC
TRBV27	NA	TRBJ2-7	TRBD2	CASSSRTSGRSSYEQYF	TGTGCCAGCAGTTCCCGGACTAGCGGCCGAAGCTCCTACGAGCAGTACTTC
TRBV13	NA	TRBJ2-2	NA	CASSVKSTTGRTGELFF	TGTGCCAGCAGCGTCAAGTCGACAACGGGGAGGACCGGGGAGCTGTTTTTT
TRBV28	NA	TRBJ2-1	TRBD1	CASSFKGALSEQFF	TGTGCCAGCAGTTTTAAGGGGGCGCTGAGTGAGCAGTTCTTC